Shown below are 7 T cell receptor beta chains from a single sample sequenced in a study of vaccination effects on CD4 cells after COVID-19. After expansion with viral peptide pools in the ViraFEST assay, antigen-specific CD4+ T cells were sequenced. With more than 9 days of culture completed, CD4+ T cells were isolated. The cohort was immunized with two doses of either the BNT162b2 or mRNA-1273 vaccine. For these TCRs, the target antigens are not known. The assay was immunoSEQ multiplex PCR, and TCRdb's table has in-frame clones only and misses some. The sample shows approximately 30,000 clones, 80% to 90% of them seen only once. The sequencing here drew on CD4+ T cells from PBMCs cultured with HCoV-NL63 spike peptides, taken after COVID-19 vaccination. These receptors all stem from a human donor who received a COVID-19 vaccine. Some clones in this sample may be carry-over from other donors' samples.

The rearrangement uses TRBV6-2 or TRBV6-3 and TRBJ1-5; D might be TRBD1 (5 bases). Germline CDR1 is MNHEY and CDR2 is SVGEGT. This CDR3 spans 15 amino acids. V was cut by 5 bases and J by 5 bases, with 16 bases left in between. Here the CDR3 DNA reads TGTGCCAGCAGTCCGCGTGGGGACGGGGATCAGCCCCAGCATTTT. The encoded protein is CASSPRGDGDQPQHF.

This chain uses TRBV6-2 or TRBV6-3 with TRBJ2-7; 7 nucleotides align to TRBD1. The CDR3 has 15 amino acids. Germline V gene data show CDR1 as MNHEY and CDR2 as SVGEGT. V shed 5 bases and J 0 bases; nucleotides not matched to a gene: 7. As DNA, the CDR3 is TGTGCCAGCAGTCCACGGACAGGTATCTCCTACGAGCAGTACGTC. As protein: CASSPRTGISYEQYV.

This clone came up once. The rearrangement joins TRBV2 to TRBJ1-1; D is perhaps TRBD1 (6 bases). This CDR3 has 14 amino acids. The V end lost 1 base, the J end lost 0 bases, and 6 bases lay between the germline ends. Germline assignment: CDR1 SNHLY and CDR2 FYNNEI. The CDR3 nucleotides read TGTGCCAGCAGTGAAGAGGGGGTGAACACTGAAGCTTTCTTT. Its protein product is CASSEEGVNTEAFF.

The chain employs TRBV5-1 and TRBJ2-7; possible D gene TRBD1, 5 bases. The V and J ends lost 1 base and 7 bases respectively, with 15 bases between them. Germline V gene sequence: CDR1 SGHRS, CDR2 YFSETQ. The CDR3 sequence is 14 residues long. The CDR3 DNA sequence: TGCGCCAGCAGCTTGCTCGGACAAGCTGAAGAGCAGTACGTC. It yields the protein CASSLLGQAEEQYV.

This clone was picked up a small number of times. This chain links TRBV6-5 with TRBJ1-5, with unresolved D. CDR1 is MNHEY, CDR2 SVGAGI, per germline. The CDR3 spans 15 residues. Trimming took 5 bases from V and 0 from J, leaving 11 bases between them. The CDR3 protein is CASSMTFYSNQPQHF. CDR3 in DNA: TGTGCCAGCAGTATGACATTTTATAGCAATCAGCCCCAGCATTTT.

The J gene is TRBJ1-2, the V gene TRBV12-3 or TRBV12-4; the match to TRBD1 covers 7 bases. Trimming took 4 bases from V and 7 from J; bases not matched to a gene: 3. The CDR3 runs to 12 residues. In DNA form, the CDR3 reads TGTGCCAGCAGTTATACAGGGGCTGGCTACACCTTC. Its translation is CASSYTGAGYTF.

V usage is TRBV12-5 and J usage is TRBJ2-5; 10 bases map to TRBD1. The CDR3 has 14 amino acids. From germline, CDR1 is LGHNT and CDR2 FRNRAP. J lost 5 bases, V lost 1 base, and 1 base had no gene match. CDR3 amino acids: CASGLGQGAETQYF. The CDR3 DNA follows: TGTGCTAGTGGTTTGGGACAGGGGGCGGAGACCCAGTACTTC.